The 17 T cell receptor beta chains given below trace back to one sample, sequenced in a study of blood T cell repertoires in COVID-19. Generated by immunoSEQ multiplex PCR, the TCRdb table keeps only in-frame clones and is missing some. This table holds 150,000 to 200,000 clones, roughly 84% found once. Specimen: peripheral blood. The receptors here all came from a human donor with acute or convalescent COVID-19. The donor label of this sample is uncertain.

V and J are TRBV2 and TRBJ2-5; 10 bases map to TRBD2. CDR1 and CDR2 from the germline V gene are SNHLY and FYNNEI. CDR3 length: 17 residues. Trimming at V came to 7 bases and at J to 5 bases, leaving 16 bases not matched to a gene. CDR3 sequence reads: CASNQRSGGAVGETQYF. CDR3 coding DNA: TGTGCCAGCAACCAAAGAAGCGGGGGGGCCGTTGGTGAGACCCAGTACTTC.

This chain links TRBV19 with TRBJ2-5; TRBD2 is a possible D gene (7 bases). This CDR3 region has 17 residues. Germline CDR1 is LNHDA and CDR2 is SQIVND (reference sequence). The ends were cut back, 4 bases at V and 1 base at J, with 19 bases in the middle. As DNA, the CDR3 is TGTGCCAGTAGTAGGGGTGGTGGAGGGGGGGCCCAAGAGACCCAGTACTTC. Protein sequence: CASSRGGGGGAQETQYF.

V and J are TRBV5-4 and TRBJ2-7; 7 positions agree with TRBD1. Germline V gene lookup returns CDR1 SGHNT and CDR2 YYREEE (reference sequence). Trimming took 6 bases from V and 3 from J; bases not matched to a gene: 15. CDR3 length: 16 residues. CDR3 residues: CASTGSRQGRIYEQYF. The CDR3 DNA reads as TGTGCCAGCACCGGATCTCGACAGGGTAGGATCTACGAGCAGTACTTC.

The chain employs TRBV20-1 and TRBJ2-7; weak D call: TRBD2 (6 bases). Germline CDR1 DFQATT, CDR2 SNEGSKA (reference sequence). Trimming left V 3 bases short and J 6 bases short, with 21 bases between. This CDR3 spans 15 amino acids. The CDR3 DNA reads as TGCAGTGCTAGTACTTTCCAGGGCTCCGGGGGCGAGCAGTACTTC. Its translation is CSASTFQGSGGEQYF.

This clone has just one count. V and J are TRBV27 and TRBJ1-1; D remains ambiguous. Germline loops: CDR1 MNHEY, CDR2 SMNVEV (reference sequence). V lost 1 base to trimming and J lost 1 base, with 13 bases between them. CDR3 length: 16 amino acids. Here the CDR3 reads CASSLFFQPGNTEAFF. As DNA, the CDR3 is TGTGCCAGCAGTTTATTTTTCCAGCCAGGGAACACTGAAGCTTTCTTT.

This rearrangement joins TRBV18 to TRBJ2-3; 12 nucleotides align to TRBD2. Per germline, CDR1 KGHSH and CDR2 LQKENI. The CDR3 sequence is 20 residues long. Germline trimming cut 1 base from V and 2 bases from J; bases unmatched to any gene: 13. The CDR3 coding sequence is TGTGCCAGCTCACCACTGGGACTAGCGGGCCGGAGTCGAAACACAGATACGCAGTATTTT. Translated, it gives CASSPLGLAGRSRNTDTQYF.

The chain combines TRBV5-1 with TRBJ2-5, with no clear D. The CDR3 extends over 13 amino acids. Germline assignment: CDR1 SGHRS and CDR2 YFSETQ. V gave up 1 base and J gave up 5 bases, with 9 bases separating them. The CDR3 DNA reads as TGCGCCAGCAGCTTGATCGTCGGTGAGACCCAGTACTTC. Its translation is CASSLIVGETQYF.

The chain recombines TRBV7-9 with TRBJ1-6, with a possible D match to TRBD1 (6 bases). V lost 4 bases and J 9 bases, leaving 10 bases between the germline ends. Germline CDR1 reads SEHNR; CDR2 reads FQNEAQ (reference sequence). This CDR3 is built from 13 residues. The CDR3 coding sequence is TGTGCCAGCAGCTCCAACAGGGTTTCACCCCTCCACTTT. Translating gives CASSSNRVSPLHF.

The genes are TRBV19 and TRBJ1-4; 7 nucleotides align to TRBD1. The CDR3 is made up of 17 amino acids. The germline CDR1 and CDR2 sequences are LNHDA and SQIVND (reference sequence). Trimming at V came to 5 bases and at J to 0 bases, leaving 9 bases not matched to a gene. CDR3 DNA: TGTGCCAGTAGTCCAAAGTACGGACAGGCAACTAATGAAAAACTGTTTTTT. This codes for CASSPKYGQATNEKLFF.

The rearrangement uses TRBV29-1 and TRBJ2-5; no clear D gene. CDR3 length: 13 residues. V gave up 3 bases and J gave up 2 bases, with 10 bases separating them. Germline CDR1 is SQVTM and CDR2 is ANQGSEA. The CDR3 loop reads CSVEQVFQETQYF. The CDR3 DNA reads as TGCAGCGTTGAGCAGGTTTTTCAAGAGACCCAGTACTTC. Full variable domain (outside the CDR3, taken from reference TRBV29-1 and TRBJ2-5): SAVISQKPSRDICQRGTSLTIQCQVDSQVTMMFWYRQQPGQSLTLIATANQGSEATYESGFVIDKFPISRPNLTFSTLTVSNMSPEDSSIYLCSVEQVFQETQYFGPGTRLLVL.

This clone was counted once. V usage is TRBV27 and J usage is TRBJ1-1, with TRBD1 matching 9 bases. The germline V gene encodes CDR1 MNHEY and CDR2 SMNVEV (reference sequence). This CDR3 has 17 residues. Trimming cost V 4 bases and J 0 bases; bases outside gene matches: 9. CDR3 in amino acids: CASSSLRGQGLNTEAFF. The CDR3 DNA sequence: TGTGCCAGCAGTTCATTACGGGGACAGGGCCTGAACACTGAAGCTTTCTTT.

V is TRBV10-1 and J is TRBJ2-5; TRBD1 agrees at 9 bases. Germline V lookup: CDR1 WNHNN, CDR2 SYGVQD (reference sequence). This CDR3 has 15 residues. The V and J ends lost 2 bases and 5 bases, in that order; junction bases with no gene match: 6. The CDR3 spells CASSEGTGGRETQYF. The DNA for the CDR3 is TGCGCCAGCAGTGAGGGAACAGGGGGCCGGGAGACCCAGTACTTC.

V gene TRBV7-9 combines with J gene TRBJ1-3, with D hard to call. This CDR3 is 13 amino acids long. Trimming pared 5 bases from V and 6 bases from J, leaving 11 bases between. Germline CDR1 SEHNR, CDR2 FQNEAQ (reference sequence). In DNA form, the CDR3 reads TGTGCCAGCAGCCCCCCTAATGTAAACACCATATATTTT. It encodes CASSPPNVNTIYF.

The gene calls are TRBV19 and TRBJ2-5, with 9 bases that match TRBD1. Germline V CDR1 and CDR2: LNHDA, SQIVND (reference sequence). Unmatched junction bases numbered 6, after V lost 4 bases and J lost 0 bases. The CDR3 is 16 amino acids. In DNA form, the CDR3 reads TGTGCCAGTAGTAGGGGACAGGGATTGTACCAAGAGACCCAGTACTTC. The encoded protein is CASSRGQGLYQETQYF.

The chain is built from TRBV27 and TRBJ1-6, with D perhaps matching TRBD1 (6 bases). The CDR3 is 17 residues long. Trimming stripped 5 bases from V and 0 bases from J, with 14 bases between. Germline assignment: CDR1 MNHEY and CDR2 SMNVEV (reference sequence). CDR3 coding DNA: TGTGCCAGCAGTCCGTCGGACAGTAGCTCCTATAATTCACCCCTCCACTTT. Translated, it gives CASSPSDSSSYNSPLHF.

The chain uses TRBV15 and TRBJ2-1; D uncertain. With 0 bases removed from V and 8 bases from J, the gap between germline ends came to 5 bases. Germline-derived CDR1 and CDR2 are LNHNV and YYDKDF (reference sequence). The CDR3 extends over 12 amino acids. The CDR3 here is CATSRDEDEQFF. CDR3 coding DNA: TGTGCCACCAGCAGAGATGAGGATGAGCAGTTCTTC.

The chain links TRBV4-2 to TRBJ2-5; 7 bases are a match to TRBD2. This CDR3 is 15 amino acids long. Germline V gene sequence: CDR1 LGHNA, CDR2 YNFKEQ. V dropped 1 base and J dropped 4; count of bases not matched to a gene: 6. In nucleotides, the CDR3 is TGTGCCAGCAGCCAAGGGGAGGGTAGCGGAGAGACCCAGTACTTC. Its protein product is CASSQGEGSGETQYF.